This TCR beta chain was retrieved from a study of T-cell memory formation after mild COVID-19. TCRdb reprocessed the 5' RACE reads with MiXCR, giving one entry per CDR3 protein. The table has a few hundred thousand distinct CDR3 sequences, approximately 21% seen once. This CDR3 spans 15 amino acids. Germline-derived CDR1 and CDR2 are MNHEY and SVGAGI. V lost 4 bases and J lost 5; bases outside the gene matches: 7. The chain joins TRBV6-5 to TRBJ1-2, with 10 bases aligning to TRBD1. The sequence was collected from an adult woman who had mild COVID-19 (a few samples of this study predate the infection). Cell type and time point are not known. Sequencing used PBMCs or a T cell subset sorted from them (not recorded which). CDR3 protein: CASSSDRTGGYGYTF. The CDR3 DNA sequence: TGTGCCAGCAGTTCCGATAGGACAGGGGGGTATGGCTACACCTTC.